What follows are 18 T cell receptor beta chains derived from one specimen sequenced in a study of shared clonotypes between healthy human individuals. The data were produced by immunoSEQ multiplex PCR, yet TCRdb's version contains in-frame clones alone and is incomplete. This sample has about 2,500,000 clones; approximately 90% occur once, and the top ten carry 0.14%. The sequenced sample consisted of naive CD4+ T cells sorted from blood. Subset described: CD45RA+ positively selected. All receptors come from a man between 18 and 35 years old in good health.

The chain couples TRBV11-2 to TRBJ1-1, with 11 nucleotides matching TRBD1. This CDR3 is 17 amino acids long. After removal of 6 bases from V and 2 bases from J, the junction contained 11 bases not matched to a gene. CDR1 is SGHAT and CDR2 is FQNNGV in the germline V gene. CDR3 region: CASRGWTGGPQNTEAFF. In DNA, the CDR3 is TGTGCCAGCAGGGGCTGGACAGGGGGCCCCCAAAACACTGAAGCTTTCTTT. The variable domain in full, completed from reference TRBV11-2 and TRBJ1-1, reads EAGVAQSPRYKIIEKRQSVAFWCNPISGHATLYWYQQILGQGPKLLIQFQNNGVVDDSQLPKDRFSAERLKGVDSTLKIQPAKLEDSAVYLCASRGWTGGPQNTEAFFGQGTRLTVV.

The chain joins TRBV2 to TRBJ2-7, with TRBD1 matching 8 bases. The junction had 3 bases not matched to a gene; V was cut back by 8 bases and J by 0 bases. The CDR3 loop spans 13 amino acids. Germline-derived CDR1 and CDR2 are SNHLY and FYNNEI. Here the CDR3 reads CASQTGASYEQYF. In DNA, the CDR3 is TGTGCCAGCCAGACAGGGGCCTCCTACGAGCAGTACTTC.

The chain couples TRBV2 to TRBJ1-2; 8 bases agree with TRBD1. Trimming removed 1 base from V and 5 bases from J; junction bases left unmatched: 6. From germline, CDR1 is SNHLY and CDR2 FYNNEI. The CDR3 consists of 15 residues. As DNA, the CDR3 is TGTGCCAGCAGTGAAGGAAGGACAGGGCAGTATGGCTACACCTTC. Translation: CASSEGRTGQYGYTF.

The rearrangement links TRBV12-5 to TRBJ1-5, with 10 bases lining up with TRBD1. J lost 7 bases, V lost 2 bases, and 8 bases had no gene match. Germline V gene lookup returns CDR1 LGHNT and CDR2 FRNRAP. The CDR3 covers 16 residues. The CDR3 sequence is CASGLLDRGRIQPQHF. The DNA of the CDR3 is TGTGCTAGTGGTTTGTTAGACAGGGGGCGCATCCAGCCCCAGCATTTT.

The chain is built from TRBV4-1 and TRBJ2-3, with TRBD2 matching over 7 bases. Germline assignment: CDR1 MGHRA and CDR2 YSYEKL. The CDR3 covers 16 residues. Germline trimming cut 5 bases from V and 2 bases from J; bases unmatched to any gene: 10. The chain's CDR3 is CASSWAGVSLTDTQYF. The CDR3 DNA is TGCGCCAGCAGCTGGGCGGGGGTCTCCCTCACAGATACGCAGTATTTT.

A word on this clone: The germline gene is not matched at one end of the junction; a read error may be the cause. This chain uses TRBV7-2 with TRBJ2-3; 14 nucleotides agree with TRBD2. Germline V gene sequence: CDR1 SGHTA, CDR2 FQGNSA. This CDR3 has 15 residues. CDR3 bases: TGTGCCAGTAGCTCTAGACTAGCGGGGGGGGATACGCAGTATTTT. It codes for CASSSRLAGGDTQYF. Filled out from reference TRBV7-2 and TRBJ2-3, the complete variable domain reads GAGVSQSPSNKVTEKGKDVELRCDPISGHTALYWYRQSLGQGLEFLIYFQGNSAPDKSGLPSDRFSAERTGGSVSTLTIQRTQQEDSAVYLCASSSRLAGGDTQYFGPGTRLTVL.

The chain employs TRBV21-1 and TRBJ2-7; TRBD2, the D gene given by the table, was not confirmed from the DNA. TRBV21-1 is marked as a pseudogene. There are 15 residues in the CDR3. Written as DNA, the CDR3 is TGTGCCAGCAGCAAAGTGAGGGAGACTCTCTACGAGCAGTACTTC. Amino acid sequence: CASSKVRETLYEQYF.

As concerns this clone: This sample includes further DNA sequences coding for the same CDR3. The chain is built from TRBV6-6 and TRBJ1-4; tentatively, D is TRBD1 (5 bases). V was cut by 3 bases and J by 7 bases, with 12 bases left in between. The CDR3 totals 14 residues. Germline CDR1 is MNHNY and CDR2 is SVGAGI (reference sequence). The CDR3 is CASSYSEGSEKLFF. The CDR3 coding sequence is TGTGCCAGCAGTTATTCAGAGGGGAGTGAAAAACTGTTTTTT.

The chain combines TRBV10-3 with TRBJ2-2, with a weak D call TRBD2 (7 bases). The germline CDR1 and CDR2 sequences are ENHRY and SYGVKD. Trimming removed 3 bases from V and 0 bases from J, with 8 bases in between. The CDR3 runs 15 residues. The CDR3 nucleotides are TGTGCCATCAGTGAAGGGGGGGCGAACACCGGGGAGCTGTTTTTT. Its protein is CAISEGGANTGELFF.

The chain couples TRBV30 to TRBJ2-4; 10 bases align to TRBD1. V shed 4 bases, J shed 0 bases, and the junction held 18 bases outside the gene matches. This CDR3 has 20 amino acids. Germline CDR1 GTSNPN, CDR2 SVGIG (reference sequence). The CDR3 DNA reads TGTGCCTGGACGAAAAAACCGGGACAGGGGCTTGGACTAGCCAAAAACATTCAGTACTTC. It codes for CAWTKKPGQGLGLAKNIQYF. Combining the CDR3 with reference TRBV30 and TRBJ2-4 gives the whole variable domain SQTIHQWPATLVQPVGSPLSLECTVEGTSNPNLYWYRQAAGRGLQLLFYSVGIGQISSEVPQNLSASRPQDRQFILSSKKLLLSDSGFYLCAWTKKPGQGLGLAKNIQYFGAGTRLSVL.

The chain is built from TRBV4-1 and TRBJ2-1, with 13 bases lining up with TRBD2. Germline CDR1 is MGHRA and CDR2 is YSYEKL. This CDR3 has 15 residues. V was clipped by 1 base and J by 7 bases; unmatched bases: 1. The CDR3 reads CASSQVTSGRNEQFF. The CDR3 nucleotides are TGCGCCAGCAGCCAAGTGACTAGCGGGAGGAATGAGCAGTTCTTC.

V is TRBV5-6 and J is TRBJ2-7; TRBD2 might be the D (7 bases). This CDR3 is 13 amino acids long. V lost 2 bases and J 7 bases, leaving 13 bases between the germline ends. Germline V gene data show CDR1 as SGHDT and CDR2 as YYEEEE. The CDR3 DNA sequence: TGTGCCAGCAGCTTTTTACAGGGAGGGGAGCAGTACTTC. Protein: CASSFLQGGEQYF. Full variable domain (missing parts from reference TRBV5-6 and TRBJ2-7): DAGVTQSPTHLIKTRGQQVTLRCSPKSGHDTVSWYQQALGQGPQFIFQYYEEEERQRGNFPDRFSGHQFPNYSSELNVNALLLGDSALYLCASSFLQGGEQYFGPGTRLTVT.

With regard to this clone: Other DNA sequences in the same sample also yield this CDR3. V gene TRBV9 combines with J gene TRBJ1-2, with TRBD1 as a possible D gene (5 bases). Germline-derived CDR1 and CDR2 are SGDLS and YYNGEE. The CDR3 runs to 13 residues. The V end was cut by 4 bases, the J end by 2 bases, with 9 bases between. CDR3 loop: CASSPGENYGYTF. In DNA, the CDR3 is TGTGCCAGCAGCCCGGGGGAAAACTATGGCTACACCTTC.

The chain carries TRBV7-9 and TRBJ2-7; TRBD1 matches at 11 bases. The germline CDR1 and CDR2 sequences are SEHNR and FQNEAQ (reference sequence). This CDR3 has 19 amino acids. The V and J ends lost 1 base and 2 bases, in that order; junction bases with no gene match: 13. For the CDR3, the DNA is TGTGCCAGCAGCTTAGTGGTTTGGGACAGGGGGTTTAATACCTACGAGCAGTACTTC. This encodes CASSLVVWDRGFNTYEQYF.

The CDR3 DNA follows: TGCGCCAGCAGCTTGGGGACAGCCCTTCGTCGGGACACCATATATTTT. Amino acid sequence: CASSLGTALRRDTIYF. The chain employs TRBV5-1 and TRBJ1-3; weak D call: TRBD1 (6 bases). This CDR3 region has 16 residues. V was cut by 0 bases and J by 8 bases, with 18 bases left in between. Germline V gene data show CDR1 as SGHRS and CDR2 as YFSETQ.

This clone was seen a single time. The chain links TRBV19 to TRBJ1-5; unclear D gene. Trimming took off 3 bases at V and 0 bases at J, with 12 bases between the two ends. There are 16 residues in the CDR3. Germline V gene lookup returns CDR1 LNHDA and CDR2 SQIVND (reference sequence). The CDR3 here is CASSIPFGASNQPQHF. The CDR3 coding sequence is TGTGCCAGTAGTATTCCGTTTGGTGCTAGCAATCAGCCCCAGCATTTT.

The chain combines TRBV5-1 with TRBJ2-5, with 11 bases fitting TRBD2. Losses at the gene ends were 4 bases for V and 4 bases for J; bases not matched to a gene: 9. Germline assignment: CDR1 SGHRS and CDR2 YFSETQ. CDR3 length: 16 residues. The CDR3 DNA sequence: TGCGCCAGCAGCGTGACTAGCGGGAAAGTTGGAGAGACCCAGTACTTC. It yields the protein CASSVTSGKVGETQYF.

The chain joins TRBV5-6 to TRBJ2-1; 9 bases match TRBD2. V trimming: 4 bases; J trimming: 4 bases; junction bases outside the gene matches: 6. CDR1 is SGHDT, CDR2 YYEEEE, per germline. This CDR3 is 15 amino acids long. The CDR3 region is CASSTGLAGYNEQFF. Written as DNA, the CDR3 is TGTGCCAGCAGCACGGGACTAGCAGGATACAATGAGCAGTTCTTC. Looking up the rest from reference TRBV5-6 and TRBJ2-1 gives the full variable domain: DAGVTQSPTHLIKTRGQQVTLRCSPKSGHDTVSWYQQALGQGPQFIFQYYEEEERQRGNFPDRFSGHQFPNYSSELNVNALLLGDSALYLCASSTGLAGYNEQFFGPGTRLTVL.